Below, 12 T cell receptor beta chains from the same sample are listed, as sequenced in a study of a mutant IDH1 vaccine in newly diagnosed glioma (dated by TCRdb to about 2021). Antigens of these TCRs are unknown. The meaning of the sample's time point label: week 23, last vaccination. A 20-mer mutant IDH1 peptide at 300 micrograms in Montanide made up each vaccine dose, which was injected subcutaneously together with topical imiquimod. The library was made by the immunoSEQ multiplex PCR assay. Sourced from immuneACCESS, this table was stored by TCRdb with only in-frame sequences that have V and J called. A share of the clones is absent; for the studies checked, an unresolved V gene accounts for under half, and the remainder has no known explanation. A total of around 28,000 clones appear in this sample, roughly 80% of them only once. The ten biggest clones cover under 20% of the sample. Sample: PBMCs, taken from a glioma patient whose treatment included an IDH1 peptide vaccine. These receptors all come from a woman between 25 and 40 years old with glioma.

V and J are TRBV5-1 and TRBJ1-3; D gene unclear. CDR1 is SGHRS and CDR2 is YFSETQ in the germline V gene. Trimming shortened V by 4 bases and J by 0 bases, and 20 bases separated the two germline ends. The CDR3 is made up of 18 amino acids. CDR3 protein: CASSLDLLQSSSGNTIYF. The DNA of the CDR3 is TGCGCCAGCAGCCTCGACCTCTTACAGTCCAGCTCTGGAAACACCATATATTTT.

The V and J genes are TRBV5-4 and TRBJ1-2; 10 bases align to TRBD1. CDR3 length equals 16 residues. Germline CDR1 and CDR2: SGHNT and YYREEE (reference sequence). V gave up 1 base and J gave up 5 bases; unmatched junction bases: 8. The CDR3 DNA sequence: TGTGCCAGCAGCTTGTCGGACAGGGGGGACCAATATGGCTACACCTTC. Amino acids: CASSLSDRGDQYGYTF.

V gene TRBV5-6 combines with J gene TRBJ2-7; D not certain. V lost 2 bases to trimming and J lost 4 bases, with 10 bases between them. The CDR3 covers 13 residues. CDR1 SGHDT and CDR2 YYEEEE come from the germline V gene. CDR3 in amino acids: CASSFSSGYEQYF. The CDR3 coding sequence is TGTGCCAGCAGCTTTAGCTCGGGTTACGAGCAGTACTTC.

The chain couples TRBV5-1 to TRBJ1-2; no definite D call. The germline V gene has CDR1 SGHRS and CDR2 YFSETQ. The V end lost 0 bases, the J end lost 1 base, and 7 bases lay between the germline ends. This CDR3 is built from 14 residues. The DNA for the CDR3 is TGCGCCAGCAGCTTGGGGCTGATTAACTATGGCTACACCTTC. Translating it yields CASSLGLINYGYTF.

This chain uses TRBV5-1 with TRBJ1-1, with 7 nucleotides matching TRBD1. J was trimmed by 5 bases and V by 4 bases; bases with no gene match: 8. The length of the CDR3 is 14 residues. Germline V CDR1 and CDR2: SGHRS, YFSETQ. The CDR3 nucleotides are TGCGCCAGCAGCCCGACAGGGCTGCCTACTGAAGCTTTCTTT. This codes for CASSPTGLPTEAFF.

The CDR3 reads CAMGTGGGYGYTF. DNA of the CDR3: TGTGCCATGGGTACAGGGGGCGGCTATGGCTACACCTTC. The chain recombines TRBV10-3 with TRBJ1-2; 9 positions agree with TRBD1. Germline V gives CDR1 ENHRY, CDR2 SYGVKD. CDR3 length: 13 residues. The J segment lost 4 bases and the V segment lost 9 bases, leaving 6 bases of the junction unmatched.

The CDR3 sequence is CASSFGFTEAFF. CDR3 sequence (DNA): TGTGCCAGCAGCTTTGGATTCACTGAAGCTTTCTTT. This sequence joins TRBV7-9 and TRBJ1-1; D is ambiguous. CDR1 SEHNR and CDR2 FQNEAQ come from the germline V gene (reference sequence). Trimming cost V 3 bases and J 4 bases, with 6 bases left between them. CDR3 length equals 12 residues.

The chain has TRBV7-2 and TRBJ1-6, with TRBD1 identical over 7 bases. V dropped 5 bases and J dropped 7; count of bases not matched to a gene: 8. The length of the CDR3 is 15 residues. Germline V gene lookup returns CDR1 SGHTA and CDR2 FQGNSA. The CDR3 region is CASSIRQGQNSPLHF. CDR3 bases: TGTGCCAGCAGCATCCGACAGGGCCAGAATTCACCCCTCCACTTT.

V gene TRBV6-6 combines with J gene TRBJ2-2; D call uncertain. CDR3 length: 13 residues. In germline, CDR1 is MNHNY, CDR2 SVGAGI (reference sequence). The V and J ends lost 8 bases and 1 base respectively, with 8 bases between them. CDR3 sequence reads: CASGGQNTGELFF. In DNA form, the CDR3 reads TGTGCCAGCGGTGGGCAGAACACCGGGGAGCTGTTTTTT.

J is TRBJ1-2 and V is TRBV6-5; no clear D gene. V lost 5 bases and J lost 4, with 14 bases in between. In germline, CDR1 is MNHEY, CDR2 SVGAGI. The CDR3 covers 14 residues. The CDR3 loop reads CASSTAGRGYGYTF. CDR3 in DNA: TGTGCCAGCAGTACGGCAGGACGGGGCTATGGCTACACCTTC.

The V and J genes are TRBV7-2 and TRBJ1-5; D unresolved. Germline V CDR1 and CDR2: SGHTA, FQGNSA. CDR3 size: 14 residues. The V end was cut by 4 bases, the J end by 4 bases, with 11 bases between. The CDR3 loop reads CASSSRRGNQPQHF. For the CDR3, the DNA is TGTGCCAGCAGCTCCCGACGGGGTAATCAGCCCCAGCATTTT. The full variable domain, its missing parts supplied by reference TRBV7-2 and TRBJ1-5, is GAGVSQSPSNKVTEKGKDVELRCDPISGHTALYWYRQSLGQGLEFLIYFQGNSAPDKSGLPSDRFSAERTGGSVSTLTIQRTQQEDSAVYLCASSSRRGNQPQHFGDGTRLSIL.

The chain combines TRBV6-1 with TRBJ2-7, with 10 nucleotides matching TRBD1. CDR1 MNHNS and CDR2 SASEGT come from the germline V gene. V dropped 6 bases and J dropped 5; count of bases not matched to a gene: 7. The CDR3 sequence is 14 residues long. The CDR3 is CASRMDRGSDEQYF. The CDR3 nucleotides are TGTGCCAGCAGAATGGACAGGGGGAGCGACGAGCAGTACTTC.